This passage covers 11 T cell receptor beta chains from one sample sequenced in a study of beta chain features in type 1 diabetes. As every portion of the isolated RNA was reverse transcribed, the sequencing read expressed TCRB transcripts. Some clones are missing from TCRdb's copy, which holds only in-frame ones; the method was immunoSEQ multiplex PCR. The repertoire includes a few hundred thousand clones, roughly 14% of them detected once, and about 0.016% sits in the top ten. These receptors have no known antigen. Findings and limits, study-wide: Among all four CD4+ subsets, Type 1 diabetes patients had TCRB CDR3s that were moderately but significantly shorter.

Material: naive CD4+ T cells from blood. Receptors were obtained from a woman between 18 and 30 years old with type 1 diabetes.

A few counts support this clone. Sequence at one end of the junction differs from germline and may be a read error. The J gene is TRBJ2-1, the V gene TRBV7-2, with D unclear. CDR1 and CDR2 (germline): SGHTA, FQGNSA. This CDR3 is built from 13 residues. CDR3 sequence reads: CASSIDSNNEQFF. In DNA form, the CDR3 reads TGTGCCAGCAGCATCGACTCCAACAATGAGCAGTTCTTC. The full variable domain, rest sourced from reference TRBV7-2 and TRBJ2-1, is GAGVSQSPSNKVTEKGKDVELRCDPISGHTALYWYRQSLGQGLEFLIYFQGNSAPDKSGLPSDRFSAERTGGSVSTLTIQRTQQEDSAVYLCASSIDSNNEQFFGPGTRLTVL.

This clone was seen a handful of times. The V call is TRBV18, the J call TRBJ2-1; D uncertain. The V gene lost 2 bases and the J gene lost 5 bases, with 4 bases spanning the gap. The germline gives CDR1 KGHSH, CDR2 LQKENI. CDR3 size: 12 residues. CDR3 residues: CASSPYDNEQFF. CDR3 DNA: TGTGCCAGCTCACCATATGACAATGAGCAGTTCTTC.

This clone was counted a few times. J is TRBJ2-4 and V is TRBV5-4, with a weak D call TRBD1 (5 bases). Deletions cut 2 bases from V and 0 bases from J, with 15 bases between. The CDR3 extends over 17 amino acids. Per germline, CDR1 SGHNT and CDR2 YYREEE (reference sequence). The CDR3 loop is CASSFSDRTLAKNIQYF. DNA of the CDR3: TGTGCCAGCAGCTTCTCCGACAGAACGTTAGCCAAAAACATTCAGTACTTC. The full variable domain, its missing parts supplied by reference TRBV5-4 and TRBJ2-4, is ETGVTQSPTHLIKTRGQQVTLRCSSQSGHNTVSWYQQALGQGPQFIFQYYREEENGRGNFPPRFSGLQFPNYSSELNVNALELDDSALYLCASSFSDRTLAKNIQYFGAGTRLSVL.

This clone turned up a few times. The chain employs TRBV5-6 and TRBJ2-7, with 7 positions matching TRBD1. Germline lookup yields CDR1 SGHDT and CDR2 YYEEEE. The CDR3 consists of 14 residues. The junction had 10 bases not matched to a gene; V was cut back by 6 bases and J by 4 bases. CDR3 in amino acids: CASMLTGDPYEQYV. The DNA of the CDR3 is TGTGCCAGCATGCTTACAGGGGACCCTTACGAGCAGTACGTC.

The sample holds a few counts of this clone. The rearrangement links TRBV18 to TRBJ2-1; D gene unclear. The germline V gene encodes CDR1 KGHSH and CDR2 LQKENI. The CDR3 covers 11 residues. V was clipped by 3 bases and J by 6 bases, with 3 bases between them. The CDR3 sequence: CASSPGNEQFF. In DNA form, the CDR3 reads TGTGCCAGCTCACCCGGCAATGAGCAGTTCTTC.

This clone appeared many times. The V and J genes are TRBV29-1 and TRBJ2-3, with D perhaps TRBD1 (5 bases). This CDR3 has 14 residues. Looked up from germline, CDR1 is SQVTM and CDR2 is ANQGSEA. Between the trimmed V and J ends, which lost 4 bases and 1 base, there was a span of 12 bases. DNA for the CDR3: TGCAGCGTTGTTAGGGGCTTCCGCACAGATACGCAGTATTTT. It is translated as CSVVRGFRTDTQYF.

The chain couples TRBV9 to TRBJ2-7; TRBD2 is a possible D gene (6 bases). The CDR3 consists of 15 residues. Germline V gene lookup returns CDR1 SGDLS and CDR2 YYNGEE. Trimming removed 1 base at V and 6 bases at J, with 17 bases between. CDR3 DNA: TGTGCCAGCAGCGTATTGGCGGGGAGCTGGGGCGAGCAGTACTTC. Translated, it gives CASSVLAGSWGEQYF.

This clone has a handful of counts. The chain combines TRBV30 with TRBJ2-2; D is undetermined. CDR1 and CDR2 from the germline V gene are GTSNPN and SVGIG (reference sequence). V dropped 2 bases and J dropped 6 bases, with 13 bases sitting between them. The CDR3 contains 14 residues. CDR3 DNA sequence: TGTGCCTGGAGTCATTCCCTTAACTCCGGGGAGCTGTTTTTT. Translated: CAWSHSLNSGELFF.

J is TRBJ1-2 and V is TRBV11-2; D is undetermined. The CDR3 is made up of 15 amino acids. Per germline, CDR1 SGHAT and CDR2 FQNNGV. Deletions cut 5 bases from V and 2 bases from J, with 15 bases between. The CDR3 bases are TGTGCCAGCAGCCCTGAATATTGGGCCAACTATGGCTACACCTTC. This sequence encodes CASSPEYWANYGYTF. Full variable domain (outside the CDR3, taken from reference TRBV11-2 and TRBJ1-2): EAGVAQSPRYKIIEKRQSVAFWCNPISGHATLYWYQQILGQGPKLLIQFQNNGVVDDSQLPKDRFSAERLKGVDSTLKIQPAKLEDSAVYLCASSPEYWANYGYTFGSGTRLTVV.

DNA for the CDR3: TGCGCCAGCAGCCACGACAGGGTCGAGACCCAGTACTTC. Its protein is CASSHDRVETQYF. The gene calls are TRBV10-1 and TRBJ2-5; TRBD1 matches at 7 bases. This CDR3 region has 13 residues. The trim removed 6 bases at V and 5 bases at J, leaving 6 bases unmatched. Germline V gene sequence: CDR1 WNHNN, CDR2 SYGVQD (reference sequence).

The rearrangement links TRBV11-2 to TRBJ2-7; perhaps TRBD2 as D (5 bases). CDR3 length: 14 amino acids. Germline values: CDR1 SGHAT, CDR2 FQNNGV. V was trimmed by 4 bases and J by 5 bases, leaving 15 bases between them. This chain's CDR3 is CASSSGGWRDEQYF. The CDR3 nucleotides are TGTGCCAGCAGCTCGGGCGGGTGGCGCGACGAGCAGTACTTC.